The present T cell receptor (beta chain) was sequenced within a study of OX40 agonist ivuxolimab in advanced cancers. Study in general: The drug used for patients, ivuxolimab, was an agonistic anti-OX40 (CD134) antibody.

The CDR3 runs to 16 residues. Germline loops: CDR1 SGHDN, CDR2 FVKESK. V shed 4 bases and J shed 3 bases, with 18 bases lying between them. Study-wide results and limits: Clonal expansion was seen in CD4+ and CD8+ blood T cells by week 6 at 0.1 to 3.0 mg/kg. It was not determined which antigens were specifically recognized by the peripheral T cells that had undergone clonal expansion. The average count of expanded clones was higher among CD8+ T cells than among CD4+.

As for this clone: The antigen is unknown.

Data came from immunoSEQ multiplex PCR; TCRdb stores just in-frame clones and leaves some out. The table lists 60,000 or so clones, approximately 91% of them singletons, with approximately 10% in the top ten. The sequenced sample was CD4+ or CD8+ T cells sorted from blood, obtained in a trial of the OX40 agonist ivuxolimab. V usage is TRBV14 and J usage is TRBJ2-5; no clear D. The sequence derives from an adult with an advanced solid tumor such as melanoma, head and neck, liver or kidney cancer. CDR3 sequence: CASSPESSPIEETQYF. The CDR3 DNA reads TGTGCCAGCAGCCCGGAGTCGAGTCCAATTGAAGAGACCCAGTACTTC.